Sequencing of this T cell receptor beta chain was carried out in a study of T cell responses to AZD1222 COVID-19 vaccine. Study as a whole: Timing groups of about 4 and about 12 weeks for second doses were pooled.

General study findings and limits: Spike was spanned by vaccine-associated CD4 TCRs, with dominance at 160-218 and 743-854. Recipients of two AZD1222 doses showed rising Spike-specific TCR breadth and depth.

CDR1 and CDR2 (germline): DFQATT, SNEGSKA (reference sequence). With 2 bases removed from V and 5 bases from J, the gap between germline ends came to 7 bases. The CDR3 has 11 residues. As for this clone: Its antigen is undetermined.

TCRdb keeps only in-frame clones here, not all; method: immunoSEQ multiplex PCR. The sample contains about 150,000 clones, 70% to 90% of which appear only once. This rearrangement joins TRBV20-1 to TRBJ2-7; D is unresolved. Material: peripheral blood, obtained on day 0 of AZD1222 vaccination. This TCR was recovered from an adult in good health. CDR3 protein: CSARQKDEQYF. In DNA form, the CDR3 reads TGCAGTGCTAGACAAAAGGACGAGCAGTACTTC.